The rows below give T cell receptor beta chains drawn from one sample of a study of regulatory dendritic cells for organ transplantation. Assay: immunoSEQ multiplex PCR; the TCRdb copy retains only in-frame clones and omits some. The sample holds over 8,500 clones; just over 70% are singletons and the top ten take approximately 20%. The sequenced sample consisted of memory CD8+ T cells from blood. The receptors here all came from a human donor in good health. Each CDR3 is given with its conserved first and last residue. The D gene is left open where the match is weak. Only some rows state a clone size, as once, few, many or a class for expanded clones.

CDR3,DNA,V,J,size,D
CAWSGGTAYEQYF,TGTGCCTGGAGTGGGGGGACAGCCTACGAGCAGTACTTC,TRBV30,TRBJ2-7,NA,TRBD1
CASRPGGGDSYEQYF,TGTGCCAGCAGGCCCGGGGGGGGCGACTCCTACGAGCAGTACTTC,TRBV28,TRBJ2-7,NA,TRBD2
CASSPQGDNSGANVLTF,TGCGCCAGCAGCCCTCAGGGGGACAACTCTGGGGCCAACGTCCTGACTTTC,TRBV4-3,TRBJ2-6,few,TRBD1
CASSVGLAEETQYF,TGTGCCAGCAGCGTAGGGCTAGCAGAAGAGACCCAGTACTTC,TRBV9,TRBJ2-5,NA,NA
CASSILADNEKLFF,TGTGCCAGTAGTATTTTGGCAGACAATGAAAAACTGTTTTTT,TRBV19,TRBJ1-4,NA,NA
CASSSYSGGRSGTQYF,TGTGCCAGCAGCTCGTATAGCGGGGGTCGATCGGGCACGCAGTATTTT,TRBV5-6,TRBJ2-3,few,TRBD2
CASSEGASGGSSHEQYF,TGTGCCAGCAGTGAAGGGGCTAGCGGGGGGTCCTCCCACGAGCAGTACTTC,TRBV6-1,TRBJ2-7,NA,TRBD2
CASSLFRRLAGGSVYNEQFF,TGTGCCAGCAGTTTATTTCGCCGGCTAGCGGGAGGGTCAGTCTACAATGAGCAGTTCTTC,TRBV27,TRBJ2-1,NA,TRBD2
CAWSGTSGSYGGANVLTF,TGTGCCTGGTCCGGGACTAGCGGGAGTTATGGCGGGGCCAACGTCCTGACTTTC,TRBV30,TRBJ2-6,NA,TRBD2
CASSATAYNEQFF,TGTGCCAGTAGTGCGACCGCCTACAATGAGCAGTTCTTC,TRBV19,TRBJ2-1,few,NA
CASSLGVTEAFF,TGTGCCAGCAGTCTGGGGGTCACTGAAGCTTTCTTT,TRBV25-1,TRBJ1-1,NA,NA
CASSVEEGWETQYF,TGTGCCAGCAGCGTAGAGGAGGGTTGGGAGACCCAGTACTTC,TRBV9,TRBJ2-5,NA,NA
CASRGATEAFF,TGTGCCAGCAGGGGGGCCACTGAAGCTTTCTTT,TRBV27,TRBJ1-1,NA,NA
CSVRGVSGANVLTF,TGCAGCGTTAGAGGGGTCTCCGGGGCCAACGTCCTGACTTTC,TRBV29-1,TRBJ2-6,NA,NA
CASSPEVGKNIQYF,TGTGCCAGCTCACCCGAGGTTGGCAAAAACATTCAGTACTTC,TRBV18,TRBJ2-4,NA,NA
CASSQGEGAGNEQFF,TGTGCCAGCAGTCAAGGAGAGGGAGCAGGAAATGAGCAGTTCTTC,TRBV6-4,TRBJ2-1,few,NA
CASSYSGMGAKNIQYF,TGTGCCAGCAGCTATAGCGGGATGGGGGCCAAAAACATTCAGTACTTC,TRBV7-2,TRBJ2-4,once,TRBD2
CAWSRLQYIAIGQTEAFF,TGTGCCTGGAGTAGGCTCCAATATATTGCAATTGGGCAAACTGAAGCTTTCTTT,TRBV30,TRBJ1-1,once,NA
CASSQTDKERELSDTQYF,TGTGCCAGCAGCCAGACTGACAAGGAGCGGGAGTTATCAGATACGCAGTATTTT,TRBV7-8,TRBJ2-3,NA,TRBD2
CAWTEWSGRLNEQFF,TGTGCCTGGACGGAGTGGAGCGGGAGGCTCAATGAGCAGTTCTTC,TRBV30,TRBJ2-1,NA,TRBD2
CASSLTISYEQYF,TGTGCCAGCAGCCTTACCATATCGTACGAGCAGTACTTC,TRBV6-9,TRBJ2-7,NA,NA
CASSLLMTGPNYGYTF,TGTGCCAGCAGCTTACTAATGACAGGCCCGAACTATGGCTACACCTTC,TRBV5-4,TRBJ1-2,NA,NA
CATSRDAAGGETQYF,TGTGCCACCAGCAGAGACGCGGCGGGAGGAGAGACCCAGTACTTC,TRBV15,TRBJ2-5,NA,TRBD2